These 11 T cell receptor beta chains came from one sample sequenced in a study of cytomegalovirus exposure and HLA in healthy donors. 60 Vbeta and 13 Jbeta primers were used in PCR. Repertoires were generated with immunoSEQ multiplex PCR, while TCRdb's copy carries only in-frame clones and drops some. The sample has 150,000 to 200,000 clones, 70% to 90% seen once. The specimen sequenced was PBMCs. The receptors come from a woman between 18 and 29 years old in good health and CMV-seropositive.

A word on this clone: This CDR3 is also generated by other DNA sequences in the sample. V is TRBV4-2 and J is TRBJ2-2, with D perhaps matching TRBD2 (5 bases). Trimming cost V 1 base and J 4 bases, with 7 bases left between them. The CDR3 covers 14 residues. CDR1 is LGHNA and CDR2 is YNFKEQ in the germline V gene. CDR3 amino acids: CASSQARGTGELFF. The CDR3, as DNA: TGTGCCAGCAGCCAAGCCCGGGGCACCGGGGAGCTGTTTTTT.

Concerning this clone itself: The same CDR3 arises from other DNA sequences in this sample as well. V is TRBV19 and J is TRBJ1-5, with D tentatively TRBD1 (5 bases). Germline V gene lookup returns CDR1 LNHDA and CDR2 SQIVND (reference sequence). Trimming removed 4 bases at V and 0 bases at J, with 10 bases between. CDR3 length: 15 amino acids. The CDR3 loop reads CASSTTGNSNQPQHF. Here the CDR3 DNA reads TGTGCCAGTAGTACCACAGGTAATAGCAATCAGCCCCAGCATTTT.

The DNA for the CDR3 is TGTGCCAGCAGGGGAAGCGGGGGGCGGTCCTACGAGCAGTACTTC. Protein: CASRGSGGRSYEQYF. The chain uses TRBV2 and TRBJ2-7; 9 nucleotides agree with TRBD2. V shed 6 bases, J shed 1 base, and the junction held 7 bases outside the gene matches. CDR1 is SNHLY, CDR2 FYNNEI, per germline. The CDR3 covers 15 residues.

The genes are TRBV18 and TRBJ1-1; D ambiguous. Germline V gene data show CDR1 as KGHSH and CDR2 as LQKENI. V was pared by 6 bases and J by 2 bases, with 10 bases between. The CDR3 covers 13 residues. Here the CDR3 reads CASSEQLNTEAFF. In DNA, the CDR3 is TGTGCCAGCTCGGAACAGCTTAACACTGAAGCTTTCTTT.

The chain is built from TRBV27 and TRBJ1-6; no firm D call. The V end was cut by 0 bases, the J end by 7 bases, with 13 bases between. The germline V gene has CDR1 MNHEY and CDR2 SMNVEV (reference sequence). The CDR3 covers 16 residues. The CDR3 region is CASSLSSSVSNSPLHF. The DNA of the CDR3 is TGTGCCAGCAGTTTATCTTCGAGTGTTTCAAATTCACCCCTCCACTTT.

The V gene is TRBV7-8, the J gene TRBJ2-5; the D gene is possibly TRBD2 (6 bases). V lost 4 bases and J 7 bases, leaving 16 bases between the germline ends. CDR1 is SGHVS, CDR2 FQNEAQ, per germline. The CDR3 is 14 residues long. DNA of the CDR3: TGTGCCAGCAGCTCCACGGGCGGGATTGCGACCCAGTACTTC. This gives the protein CASSSTGGIATQYF.

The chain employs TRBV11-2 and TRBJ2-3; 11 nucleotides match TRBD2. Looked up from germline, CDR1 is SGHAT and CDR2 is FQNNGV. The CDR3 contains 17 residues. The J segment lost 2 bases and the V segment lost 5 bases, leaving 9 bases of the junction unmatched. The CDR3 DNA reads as TGTGCCAGCAGCCCGGGAAGACTAGCGGGGAACACAGATACGCAGTATTTT. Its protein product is CASSPGRLAGNTDTQYF.

The CDR3 region is CASRPLTGGDYGYTF. For the CDR3, the DNA is TGTGCCAGCAGACCATTGACAGGGGGCGACTATGGCTACACCTTC. V is TRBV6-1 and J is TRBJ1-2; 10 nucleotides match TRBD1. CDR3 length: 15 amino acids. The germline CDR1 and CDR2 sequences are MNHNS and SASEGT. The ends lost 6 bases at V and 3 bases at J; junction bases unmatched: 7.

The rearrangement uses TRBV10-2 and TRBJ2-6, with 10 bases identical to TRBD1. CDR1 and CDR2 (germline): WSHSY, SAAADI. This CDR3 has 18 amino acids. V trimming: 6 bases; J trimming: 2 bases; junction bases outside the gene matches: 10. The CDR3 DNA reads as TGCGCCAGCAGACTCCCACCGGGACAGGGGACTGGGGCCAACGTCCTGACTTTC. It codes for CASRLPPGQGTGANVLTF.

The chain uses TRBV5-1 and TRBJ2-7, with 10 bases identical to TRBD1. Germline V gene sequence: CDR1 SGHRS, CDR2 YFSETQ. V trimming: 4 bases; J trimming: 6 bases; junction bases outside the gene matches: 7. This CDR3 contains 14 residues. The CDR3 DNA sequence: TGCGCCAGCAGCCCGGGGACAGGGGTTGGCGAGCAGTACTTC. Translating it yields CASSPGTGVGEQYF.

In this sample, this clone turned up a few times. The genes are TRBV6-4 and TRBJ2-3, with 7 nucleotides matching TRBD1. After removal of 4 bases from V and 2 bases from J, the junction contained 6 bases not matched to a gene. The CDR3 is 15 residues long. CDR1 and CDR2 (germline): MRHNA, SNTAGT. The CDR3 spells CASSAGTATTDTQYF. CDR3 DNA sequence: TGTGCCAGCAGTGCCGGGACAGCGACCACAGATACGCAGTATTTT.